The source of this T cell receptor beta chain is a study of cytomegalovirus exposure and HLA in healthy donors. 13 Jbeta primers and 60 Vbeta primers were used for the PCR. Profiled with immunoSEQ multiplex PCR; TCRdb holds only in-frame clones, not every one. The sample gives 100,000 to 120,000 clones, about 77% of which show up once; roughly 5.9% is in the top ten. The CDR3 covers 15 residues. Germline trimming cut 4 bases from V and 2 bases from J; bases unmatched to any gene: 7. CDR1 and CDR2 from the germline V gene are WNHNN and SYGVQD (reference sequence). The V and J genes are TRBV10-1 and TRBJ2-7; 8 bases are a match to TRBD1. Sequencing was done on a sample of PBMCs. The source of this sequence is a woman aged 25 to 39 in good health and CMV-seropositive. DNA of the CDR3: TGCGCCAGCAGTGGGCAGGGGGCTGTACCCTACGAGCAGTACTTC. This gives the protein CASSGQGAVPYEQYF.